Below, 21 T cell receptor beta chains from the same sample are listed, as sequenced in a study of STAT3 mutations in large granular lymphocyte leukemia (dated by TCRdb to the late 2010s). Overall results and qualifications from the work: All T-LGLL patients had at least one immunodominant TCRbeta clonotype, and roughly half had multiple immunodominant subclonotypes.

For these receptors, no antigen is known. Library preparation used the immunoSEQ multiplex PCR assay. Not all clones reach the TCRdb copy of this immuneACCESS table, which keeps in-frame sequences only. Checked studies attribute under half of the gap to unresolved V genes and leave the rest unexplained. The sample table shows approximately 45,000 clones, and 80% to 85% are seen once. The ten largest clonotypes hold 0.43% of the sample. The sequenced material came from PBMCs. These receptors came from a human donor with T large granular lymphocyte leukemia. Some clones in this sample may be carry-over from other donors' samples.

Here the CDR3 DNA reads TGTGCCAGCAGTAACGGACAGGGCCTCAATCAGCCCCAGCATTTT. Translating gives CASSNGQGLNQPQHF. The gene calls are TRBV27 and TRBJ1-5; 8 nucleotides align to TRBD1. Germline V lookup: CDR1 MNHEY, CDR2 SMNVEV (reference sequence). The CDR3 spans 15 residues. Unmatched junction bases numbered 6, after V lost 5 bases and J lost 3 bases.

The J gene is TRBJ2-7, the V gene TRBV19; 9 positions agree with TRBD1. The germline CDR1 and CDR2 sequences are LNHDA and SQIVND (reference sequence). The CDR3 is made up of 16 amino acids. With 3 bases clipped from V and 2 bases from J, the junction kept 8 bases outside the gene matches. CDR3 in amino acids: CASSMFEGTGTYEQYF. The CDR3 bases are TGTGCCAGTAGTATGTTCGAGGGGACAGGGACCTACGAGCAGTACTTC.

DNA of the CDR3: TGTGCCAGCAGTGAGCGGGAAGTAACTGAAGCTTTCTTT. This translates into CASSEREVTEAFF. The V gene is TRBV2, the J gene TRBJ1-1, with no clear D. CDR1 SNHLY and CDR2 FYNNEI come from the germline V gene. CDR3 length: 13 amino acids. Trimming removed 3 bases from V and 5 bases from J, with 10 bases in between.

The chain links TRBV5-5 to TRBJ1-1; no reliable D call. CDR3 length: 14 amino acids. Germline V gives CDR1 SGHKS, CDR2 YYEKEE (reference sequence). Trimming left V 0 bases short and J 6 bases short, with 12 bases between. CDR3 residues: CASSLAAGLAEAFF. The CDR3 nucleotides are TGTGCCAGCAGCTTGGCCGCGGGATTGGCTGAAGCTTTCTTT.

The chain is built from TRBV4-1 and TRBJ2-6, with D unclear. Germline assignment: CDR1 MGHRA and CDR2 YSYEKL. This CDR3 comprises 14 residues. V was cut by 3 bases and J by 2 bases, with 5 bases left in between. The CDR3 here is CASSHSPGANVLTF. CDR3 sequence (DNA): TGCGCCAGCAGCCATTCACCTGGGGCCAACGTCCTGACTTTC.

V and J are TRBV18 and TRBJ2-7; the D gene is possibly TRBD1 (6 bases). The V and J ends lost 2 bases and 6 bases respectively, with 11 bases between them. The CDR3 sequence is 13 residues long. CDR1 and CDR2 from the germline V gene are KGHSH and LQKENI. The CDR3 coding sequence is TGTGCCAGCTCACCATCAGGGGCGTCCGAGCAGTACTTC. The encoded protein is CASSPSGASEQYF.

The chain carries TRBV4-3 and TRBJ1-2; 8 bases align to TRBD1. This CDR3 is 15 amino acids long. Looked up from germline, CDR1 is LGHNA and CDR2 is YSLEER. Trimming removed 1 base from V and 8 bases from J; junction bases left unmatched: 9. The CDR3 spells CASSQVGQGLKGYTF. The CDR3 DNA reads as TGCGCCAGCAGCCAAGTCGGACAGGGCTTAAAGGGCTACACCTTC.

The rearrangement links TRBV13 to TRBJ2-7; weak D call: TRBD1 (6 bases). V shed 4 bases and J shed 1 base, with 17 bases lying between them. Per germline, CDR1 PRHDT and CDR2 FYEKMQ (reference sequence). This CDR3 is 16 amino acids long. CDR3 nucleotide sequence: TGTGCCAGCAGCTCCGGACAACAGGGTATGTCCTACGAGCAGTACTTC. Protein: CASSSGQQGMSYEQYF.

The chain has TRBV6-5 and TRBJ1-1, with D perhaps TRBD1 (6 bases). V was clipped by 2 bases and J by 5 bases, with 12 bases between them. CDR1 and CDR2 from the germline V gene are MNHEY and SVGAGI. The CDR3 extends over 14 amino acids. Here the CDR3 DNA reads TGTGCCAGCAGTTACGGGGGGCCGGGGACTGAAGCTTTCTTT. Translated: CASSYGGPGTEAFF.

The chain links TRBV5-1 to TRBJ1-4, with D possibly TRBD1 on 5 matching bases. CDR1 is SGHRS, CDR2 YFSETQ, per germline. CDR3 length equals 16 residues. With 4 bases removed from V and 2 bases from J, the gap between germline ends came to 15 bases. The chain's CDR3 is CASSPGTWVTNEKLFF. CDR3 DNA: TGCGCCAGCAGCCCGGGGACTTGGGTTACTAATGAAAAACTGTTTTTT.

This clone was seen only a few times. CDR3 in DNA: TGCGCCAGCAGGGATGGGCAGGTCAATCAGCCCCAGCATTTT. Its translation: CASRDGQVNQPQHF. The chain combines TRBV5-1 with TRBJ1-5; D ambiguous. V was shortened by 5 bases and J by 3 bases, with 12 bases between the two germline ends. This CDR3 is built from 14 residues. Germline lookup yields CDR1 SGHRS and CDR2 YFSETQ.

The chain is built from TRBV7-9 and TRBJ1-2; the D gene is possibly TRBD1 (5 bases). Per the germline V gene, CDR1 is SEHNR and CDR2 is FQNEAQ (reference sequence). The CDR3 extends over 15 amino acids. Between the trimmed V and J ends, which lost 0 bases and 4 bases, there was a span of 12 bases. The CDR3 loop reads CASSLATDSSYGYTF. In DNA, the CDR3 is TGTGCCAGCAGCTTAGCAACCGACAGCTCCTATGGCTACACCTTC. Complete variable domain (other parts from reference TRBV7-9 and TRBJ1-2): DTGVSQNPRHKITKRGQNVTFRCDPISEHNRLYWYRQTLGQGPEFLTYFQNEAQLEKSRLLSDRFSAERPKGSFSTLEIQRTEQGDSAMYLCASSLATDSSYGYTFGSGTRLTVV.

V is TRBV10-1 and J is TRBJ2-1; unclear D gene. CDR3 length equals 14 residues. With 1 base removed from V and 5 bases from J, the gap between germline ends came to 9 bases. From germline, CDR1 is WNHNN and CDR2 SYGVQD (reference sequence). The CDR3 bases are TGCGCCAGCAGTGAGTTCGCTAGGGACAATGAGCAGTTCTTC. Translated: CASSEFARDNEQFF.

V is TRBV5-4 and J is TRBJ2-2, with no clear D. The CDR3 is 13 residues long. Trimming pared 1 base from V and 5 bases from J, leaving 6 bases between. Germline lookup yields CDR1 SGHNT and CDR2 YYREEE (reference sequence). The CDR3 DNA sequence: TGTGCCAGCAGCTTGCGCCAGACCGGGGAGCTGTTTTTT. Residues: CASSLRQTGELFF.

Remarks on this clone: Other DNA sequences in this sample translate to the same CDR3. This chain connects TRBV7-9 to TRBJ1-5; the D is unclear. This CDR3 region has 12 residues. Trimming left V 3 bases short and J 2 bases short, with 2 bases between. Germline V CDR1 and CDR2: SEHNR, FQNEAQ (reference sequence). CDR3 sequence reads: CASSFGNQPQHF. Written as DNA, the CDR3 is TGTGCCAGCAGCTTCGGCAATCAGCCCCAGCATTTT.

V usage is TRBV9 and J usage is TRBJ1-6, with D possibly matching TRBD1 (6 bases). The V end was cut by 4 bases, the J end by 5 bases, with 10 bases between. This CDR3 has 14 amino acids. CDR1 SGDLS and CDR2 YYNGEE come from the germline V gene. CDR3 in amino acids: CASSLGGDNSPLHF. CDR3 nucleotide sequence: TGTGCCAGCAGCCTAGGGGGTGATAATTCACCCCTCCACTTT.

This clone was recorded a few times. The chain employs TRBV5-4 and TRBJ1-2, with D possibly matching TRBD1 (5 bases). The CDR3 has 15 residues. The V end lost 0 bases, the J end lost 3 bases, and 12 bases lay between the germline ends. Germline values: CDR1 SGHNT, CDR2 YYREEE (reference sequence). The CDR3 DNA reads TGTGCCAGCAGCTTGGCGCGGGACGGCCACTATGGCTACACCTTC. Its translation: CASSLARDGHYGYTF.

The chain uses TRBV28 and TRBJ2-7, with 10 bases identical to TRBD1. Germline lookup yields CDR1 MDHEN and CDR2 SYDVKM. With 5 bases clipped from V and 2 bases from J, the junction kept 6 bases outside the gene matches. This CDR3 spans 15 amino acids. CDR3 in DNA: TGTGCCAGCAGTCTGGGACAGGGGACTCCCTACGAGCAGTACTTC. It encodes CASSLGQGTPYEQYF.

This clone was seen a single time. The rearrangement links TRBV19 to TRBJ1-1, with D possibly being TRBD1 (5 bases). V was clipped by 7 bases and J by 1 base, with 16 bases between them. The CDR3 runs to 15 residues. Germline-derived CDR1 and CDR2 are LNHDA and SQIVND (reference sequence). The CDR3 coding sequence is TGTGCCAGTACCCTTTCGGGGCACCCGAACACTGAAGCTTTCTTT. Translating gives CASTLSGHPNTEAFF.

The chain has TRBV4-1 and TRBJ2-7; D not certain. Germline CDR1 reads MGHRA; CDR2 reads YSYEKL. Between the trimmed V and J ends, which lost 0 bases and 1 base, there was a span of 13 bases. This CDR3 has 16 amino acids. This CDR3 reads CASSQEQVWGSYEQYF. The CDR3 DNA sequence: TGCGCCAGCAGCCAAGAACAAGTATGGGGTTCCTACGAGCAGTACTTC.

The CDR3 is CAGGRMWDTQYF. In nucleotides, the CDR3 is TGTGCCGGGGGACGTATGTGGGATACGCAGTATTTT. V is TRBV30 and J is TRBJ2-3, with D possibly being TRBD1 or TRBD2 (5 bases each). The CDR3 covers 12 residues. Trimming cost V 8 bases and J 6 bases, with 15 bases left between them. Germline assignment: CDR1 GTSNPN and CDR2 SVGIG (reference sequence).